The 10 T cell receptor beta chains given below trace back to one sample, sequenced in a study of blood T cell repertoires in COVID-19. TCRdb's table, derived via immunoSEQ multiplex PCR, lists solely in-frame clones and lacks some. The sample has some 180,000 clones, nearly 90% seen once. Sequencing was performed on peripheral blood. Source of these receptors: a man between 60 and 75 years old with active or convalescent COVID-19.

The chain carries TRBV6-5 and TRBJ2-3, with 10 bases identical to TRBD2. Germline assignment: CDR1 MNHEY and CDR2 SVGAGI. Losses at the gene ends were 5 bases for V and 1 base for J; bases not matched to a gene: 3. The CDR3 covers 15 residues. Written as DNA, the CDR3 is TGTGCCAGCAGTAAGAGCGGGGGGGGCACAGATACGCAGTATTTT. Encoded protein: CASSKSGGGTDTQYF.

This clone has only a few counts. The rearrangement joins TRBV2 to TRBJ1-3, with unresolved D. The germline V gene encodes CDR1 SNHLY and CDR2 FYNNEI. V gave up 8 bases and J gave up 1 base, with 12 bases separating them. CDR3 length: 14 residues. The CDR3 is CASVAQSSGNTIYF. In nucleotides, the CDR3 is TGTGCCAGCGTGGCCCAAAGTTCTGGAAACACCATATATTTT.

The genes are TRBV6-5 and TRBJ1-2, with D perhaps matching TRBD1 (5 bases). CDR1 MNHEY and CDR2 SVGAGI come from the germline V gene. CDR3 length: 15 residues. Trimming removed 6 bases from V and 5 bases from J, with 19 bases in between. The CDR3 is CASRPAGTGGYGYTF. CDR3 bases: TGTGCCAGCAGACCCGCCGGGACGGGGGGGTATGGCTACACCTTC.

The chain links TRBV18 to TRBJ2-4; perhaps TRBD1 as D (5 bases). The V and J ends lost 6 bases and 3 bases respectively, with 12 bases between them. The CDR3 length is 14 residues. Germline V gene lookup returns CDR1 KGHSH and CDR2 LQKENI. DNA for the CDR3: TGTGCCAGCTCCCCTTCAGGGAACAAAAACATTCAGTACTTC. Its translation is CASSPSGNKNIQYF.

This clone was counted a few times. V usage is TRBV6-4 and J usage is TRBJ1-6; no reliable D call. The germline V gene has CDR1 MRHNA and CDR2 SNTAGT. The CDR3 has 15 amino acids. The ends were cut back, 0 bases at V and 7 bases at J, with 10 bases in the middle. Here the CDR3 reads CASSDSGRANSPLHF. For the CDR3, the DNA is TGTGCCAGCAGTGACTCGGGGAGGGCCAATTCACCCCTCCACTTT.

The CDR3 region is CASSIIPTSITGNEQFF. DNA of the CDR3: TGTGCCAGTAGTATCATTCCGACAAGCATAACGGGAAATGAGCAGTTCTTC. The rearrangement joins TRBV19 to TRBJ2-1, with a possible D match to TRBD2 (5 bases). CDR3 length: 17 amino acids. Trimming removed 3 bases at V and 7 bases at J, with 22 bases between. The germline CDR1 and CDR2 sequences are LNHDA and SQIVND (reference sequence).

The rearrangement uses TRBV7-3 and TRBJ2-3; possibly TRBD2 for D (6 bases). CDR1 is SGHTA and CDR2 is FQGTGA in the germline V gene. This CDR3 has 15 residues. Trimming took off 5 bases at V and 0 bases at J, with 12 bases between the two ends. CDR3 in DNA: TGTGCCAGCAGCCGCGGGGTTACTAGCACAGATACGCAGTATTTT. This codes for CASSRGVTSTDTQYF. The variable domain in full, with the rest retrieved from reference TRBV7-3 and TRBJ2-3, is GAGVSQTPSNKVTEKGKYVELRCDPISGHTALYWYRQSLGQGPEFLIYFQGTGAADDSGLPNDRFFAVRPEGSVSTLKIQRTERGDSAVYLCASSRGVTSTDTQYFGPGTRLTVL.

V is TRBV5-1 and J is TRBJ2-7; 10 nucleotides align to TRBD1. Germline-derived CDR1 and CDR2 are SGHRS and YFSETQ. With 0 bases clipped from V and 6 bases from J, the junction kept 6 bases outside the gene matches. The CDR3 runs 15 residues. CDR3 protein: CASSLVSTGGGEQYF. Written as DNA, the CDR3 is TGCGCCAGCAGCTTGGTTTCGACAGGGGGCGGCGAGCAGTACTTC.

The J gene is TRBJ1-2, the V gene TRBV10-2; possible D gene TRBD1, 6 bases. CDR3 size: 15 residues. Germline CDR1 is WSHSY and CDR2 is SAAADI. V was pared by 2 bases and J by 4 bases, with 14 bases between. As DNA, the CDR3 is TGCGCCAGCAGTGAGGCGGGGGCTGGTGGCTATGGCTACACCTTC. Protein product: CASSEAGAGGYGYTF.

J is TRBJ1-6 and V is TRBV2; D might be TRBD1 (5 bases). This CDR3 has 15 amino acids. The germline V and J ends were trimmed by 6 bases and 4 bases, with 13 bases remaining between them. Germline values: CDR1 SNHLY, CDR2 FYNNEI. CDR3 loop: CASRLQGLYNSPLHF. The CDR3 DNA is TGTGCCAGCAGACTCCAGGGTTTATATAATTCACCCCTCCACTTT.